This TCR beta chain derives from a study of beta chain features in type 1 diabetes. V was cut by 10 bases and J by 2 bases, with 11 bases left in between. The CDR3 is 12 residues long. CDR1 is SEHNR, CDR2 FQNEAQ, per germline (reference sequence). This clone was observed a few times. Its matching antigen is unknown. Whole-study results and caveats: More deletions and fewer insertions at VDJ junctions were seen in type 1 diabetes patients. Unsettled here was the matter of whether HLA type influences TCRB rearrangement. Patients and controls would share equally any PCR tilt toward shorter templates. cDNA sequencing could over-represent cells with high TCR expression.

All of the isolated RNA was reverse transcribed, so expressed TCRB transcripts were sequenced. The data were produced by immunoSEQ multiplex PCR, yet TCRdb's version contains in-frame clones alone and is incomplete. The sample includes about 320,000 clones, 11% to 15% seen only once; the top ten take roughly 6.7%. Sample: central memory CD4+ T cells from blood. This TCR derives from a man aged 25-45 years in good health. The chain combines TRBV7-9 with TRBJ1-1; D possibly corresponds to TRBD1 (5 bases). The CDR3: CATSWDNTEAFF. Here the CDR3 DNA reads TGTGCCACCTCCTGGGACAACACTGAAGCTTTCTTT.